This T cell receptor beta chain appears in the sequencing data of a study of cytomegalovirus exposure and HLA in healthy donors. Study details: Earlier, 200 million or so T cells were analyzed, and some 120 million unique TCR beta sequences were found among them.

With 60 Vbeta and 13 Jbeta primers, the PCR was carried out. The method was immunoSEQ multiplex PCR; TCRdb's version includes in-frame clones alone and lacks a portion of them. The repertoire holds roughly 140,000 clones, with roughly 84% as singletons. In germline, CDR1 is SGHVS, CDR2 FNYEAQ. This CDR3 comprises 17 residues. Trimming shortened V by 5 bases and J by 0 bases, and 20 bases separated the two germline ends. General study results and limits: Most TCR sequences were seen very rarely across donors, but some public TCRs occurred in many. A few CMV-associated chains proved CMV antigen-specific in vitro.

Points on this clone: Its antigen is not identified.

Sequencing used PBMCs. The TCR sequence derives from a boy under 10 years old in good health and CMV-seronegative. The chain recombines TRBV7-6 with TRBJ2-7; D perhaps matches TRBD2 (6 bases). The CDR3 protein is CASSPLIAGTLSYEQYF. Written as DNA, the CDR3 is TGTGCCAGCAGCCCTCTTATTGCGGGGACCCTCTCCTACGAGCAGTACTTC.